This is a list of T cell receptor beta chains from one sample in a study of response to subunit inactivated influenza vaccine. TCRdb used MiXCR to reprocess the RT-PCR reads, holding one entry per CDR3 protein. Of 500,000 to 550,000 distinct CDR3 sequences listed, approximately 6.9% are singletons. Source: PBMCs from blood, taken less than 25 months after vaccination. These receptors were obtained from a man in his fifties or sixties who received an inactivated influenza vaccine. The CDR3 runs from the conserved cysteine through the conserved F or W. D genes are given only for firm matches. Rows may omit the clone size; those that give it use once, few, many or a size class.

clone_size,v_call,j_call,d_call,cdr3_aa,cdr3_nt
few,TRBV6-2/TRBV6-3,TRBJ2-2,NA,CASSYAGLPGGELFF,TGTGCCAGCAGTTACGCGGGACTCCCCGGCGGGGAGCTGTTTTTT
few,TRBV5-1,TRBJ2-1,NA,CASSSAVSSYNEQFF,TGCGCCAGCAGCTCAGCGGTCAGCTCCTACAATGAGCAGTTCTTC
NA,TRBV15,TRBJ2-7,NA,CATSRDRLITYEQYF,TGTGCCACCAGCAGAGATCGTTTGATCACATACGAGCAGTACTTC
NA,TRBV28,TRBJ2-2,NA,CASSLWRKNTGELFF,TGTGCCAGCAGTTTGTGGAGGAAGAACACCGGGGAGCTGTTTTTT
NA,TRBV6-1,TRBJ1-2,TRBD1,CASTPRGDRGYYGYTF,TGTGCCAGCACTCCCCGTGGAGACAGGGGGTACTATGGCTACACCTTC
many,TRBV11-1,TRBJ2-5,NA,CASSLDPGQETQYF,TGTGCCAGCAGCTTAGACCCAGGACAAGAGACCCAGTACTTC
many,TRBV7-2,TRBJ1-1,NA,CASSLDTGLGTEAFF,TGTGCCAGCAGCTTGGACACAGGGCTGGGCACTGAAGCTTTCTTT
many,TRBV30,TRBJ2-2,TRBD1,CAWSQGDTGELFF,TGTGCCTGGAGTCAGGGGGACACCGGGGAGCTGTTTTTT
many,TRBV20-1,TRBJ2-7,TRBD2,CSASGGADVGEQYF,TGCAGTGCTTCCGGGGGGGCGGACGTAGGCGAGCAGTACTTC
few,TRBV4-1,TRBJ1-1,TRBD1,CASSHVRTGATGTEAFF,TGCGCCAGCAGCCATGTCCGCACAGGGGCGACTGGTACTGAAGCTTTCTTT
NA,TRBV4-3,TRBJ2-3,TRBD2,CASSLTTSWDRTQYF,TGCGCCAGCAGCCTTACGACTAGCTGGGATCGTACGCAGTATTTT
few,TRBV29-1,TRBJ2-2,NA,CSVGGGRGPPPGELFF,TGCAGCGTTGGAGGGGGGAGGGGGCCCCCGCCTGGGGAGCTGTTTTTT
NA,TRBV6-5,TRBJ2-7,NA,CASSYSTRQGTYEQYF,TGTGCCAGCAGTTACTCGACCCGGCAGGGCACCTACGAGCAGTACTTC
few,TRBV5-6,TRBJ2-5,NA,CASSRQTVQETQYF,TGTGCCAGCAGCCGTCAGACTGTTCAAGAGACCCAGTACTTC
NA,TRBV6-1,TRBJ1-5,TRBD1,CASTKGQGGAQPQHF,TGTGCCAGCACCAAGGGACAGGGAGGGGCTCAGCCCCAGCATTTT
NA,TRBV5-1,TRBJ2-1,NA,CASSSSGPVGNEQFF,TGCGCCAGCAGCAGTTCCGGACCCGTTGGCAATGAGCAGTTCTTC
few,TRBV7-8,TRBJ2-1,NA,CASSLSVNEQFF,TGTGCCAGCAGCTTATCTGTCAATGAGCAGTTCTTC
NA,TRBV12-3/TRBV12-4,TRBJ1-2,NA,CASSLAGEGNYGYTF,TGTGCCAGCAGTTTAGCGGGGGAGGGGAACTATGGCTACACCTTC
few,TRBV20-1,TRBJ2-1,NA,CSALTSTKTDEQFF,TGCAGTGCCCTGACTAGTACAAAGACGGATGAGCAGTTCTTC
once,TRBV28,TRBJ2-1,NA,CASSRDQGLGEQFF,TGTGCCAGCAGCAGGGACCAGGGCTTGGGGGAGCAGTTCTTC
NA,TRBV4-2,TRBJ1-2,TRBD1,CASSTQDRGPRGYTF,TGTGCCAGCAGCACACAGGACAGGGGCCCGCGTGGCTACACCTTC
many,TRBV12-3/TRBV12-4,TRBJ2-7,TRBD1,CASLSGTGVHEQYF,TGTGCCAGCCTTTCCGGGACAGGGGTCCACGAGCAGTACTTC
NA,TRBV12-3/TRBV12-4,TRBJ1-1,NA,CASSLAGRETEAFF,TGTGCCAGCAGTTTAGCGGGTAGGGAAACTGAAGCTTTCTTT
few,TRBV20-1,TRBJ1-5,NA,CSASWDEPYQPQHF,TGCAGTGCTAGTTGGGACGAGCCCTATCAGCCCCAGCATTTT
few,TRBV5-1,TRBJ2-1,NA,CASSPGTGYYNEQFF,TGCGCCAGCAGCCCCGGGACGGGCTACTACAATGAGCAGTTCTTC
many,TRBV3-1,TRBJ2-2,NA,CASSQNRLTGELFF,TGTGCCAGCAGCCAAAACAGGTTGACCGGGGAGCTGTTTTTT
few,TRBV5-1,TRBJ2-5,TRBD1,CASSTGGTQGQETQYF,TGCGCCAGCAGCACAGGGGGGACACAGGGACAAGAGACCCAGTACTTC
NA,TRBV7-2,TRBJ2-1,NA,CASSPTGGGHNEQFF,TGTGCCAGCAGCCCTACTGGGGGGGGGCACAATGAGCAGTTCTTC
few,TRBV3-1,TRBJ1-6,NA,CASSLRAGTADSPLHF,TGTGCCAGCAGCCTACGCGCCGGGACGGCAGATTCACCCCTCCACTTT
NA,TRBV6-6,TRBJ2-7,NA,CASTPEWRAEQYF,TGTGCCAGCACCCCCGAGTGGAGGGCCGAGCAGTACTTC
many,TRBV5-5,TRBJ2-2,TRBD1,CASSLRTGATGELFF,TGTGCCAGCAGCTTGCGGACAGGGGCCACCGGGGAGCTGTTTTTT
NA,TRBV20-1,TRBJ2-3,TRBD2,CSARRVLAGRADTQYF,TGCAGTGCTAGACGAGTCCTAGCGGGGCGGGCAGATACGCAGTATTTT
few,TRBV20-1,TRBJ2-1,TRBD2,CSAPPIAGGDYNEQFF,TGCAGTGCTCCCCCCATAGCGGGAGGGGATTACAATGAGCAGTTCTTC
few,TRBV4-1,TRBJ1-4,NA,CASSQDLRPSNEKLFF,TGCGCCAGCAGCCAAGATTTGCGGCCGAGTAATGAAAAACTGTTTTTT
many,TRBV5-1,TRBJ2-7,NA,CASSLASTNEQYF,TGCGCCAGCAGCTTGGCCTCAACCAACGAGCAGTACTTC
many,TRBV6-5,TRBJ2-3,NA,CASSYSVVFTDTQYF,TGTGCCAGCAGTTATTCGGTCGTCTTCACAGATACGCAGTATTTT
many,TRBV18,TRBJ2-7,TRBD1,CASSPGQGIYEQYF,TGTGCCAGCTCACCGGGACAGGGGATCTACGAGCAGTACTTC
many,TRBV18,TRBJ2-1,TRBD2,CASSPAASGSSYNEQFF,TGTGCCAGCTCACCAGCGGCTAGCGGGAGCTCCTACAATGAGCAGTTCTTC